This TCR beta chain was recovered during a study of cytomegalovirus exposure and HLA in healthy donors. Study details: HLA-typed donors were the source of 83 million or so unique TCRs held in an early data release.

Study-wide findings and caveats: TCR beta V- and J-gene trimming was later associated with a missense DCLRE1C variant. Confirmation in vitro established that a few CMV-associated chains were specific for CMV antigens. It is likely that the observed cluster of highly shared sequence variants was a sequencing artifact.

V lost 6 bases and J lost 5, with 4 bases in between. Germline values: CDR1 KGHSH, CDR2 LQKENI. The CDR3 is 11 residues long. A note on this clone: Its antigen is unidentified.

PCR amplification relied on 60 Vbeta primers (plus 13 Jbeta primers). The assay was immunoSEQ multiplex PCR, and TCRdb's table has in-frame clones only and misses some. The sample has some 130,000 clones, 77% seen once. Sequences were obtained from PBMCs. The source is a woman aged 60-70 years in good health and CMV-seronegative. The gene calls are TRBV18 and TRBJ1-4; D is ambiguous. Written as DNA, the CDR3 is TGTGCCAGCTCCCCGAATGAAAAACTGTTTTTT. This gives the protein CASSPNEKLFF.